These 9 T cell receptor beta chains originate from one sample sequenced in a study of blood T cell repertoires in COVID-19. Some clones are missing from TCRdb's copy, which holds only in-frame ones; the method was immunoSEQ multiplex PCR. This table has under 140,000 clones, 88% appearing once. Sequenced sample: peripheral blood. These TCRs come from a woman aged 45 to 65 with acute or convalescent COVID-19.

This clone was observed a single time. The chain employs TRBV6-5 and TRBJ1-6; D is undetermined. The CDR3 consists of 14 residues. CDR1 is MNHEY and CDR2 is SVGAGI in the germline V gene. The V and J ends lost 0 bases and 7 bases respectively, with 7 bases between them. CDR3 amino acids: CASSYSRLNSPLHF. CDR3 DNA sequence: TGTGCCAGCAGTTACTCGCGGCTCAATTCACCCCTCCACTTT.

This clone was seen once. The rearrangement joins TRBV24-1 to TRBJ2-1; weak D call: TRBD1 (6 bases). This CDR3 has 16 amino acids. With 9 bases removed from V and 0 bases from J, the gap between germline ends came to 17 bases. Germline CDR1 reads KGHDR; CDR2 reads SFDVKD. The CDR3 loop reads CATSRQEASSYNEQFF. CDR3 in DNA: TGTGCCACCTCCAGACAGGAAGCTAGCTCCTACAATGAGCAGTTCTTC.

In this sample, this clone turned up once. CDR3 loop: CASSLGLAGGPIADTGELFF. In DNA form, the CDR3 reads TGTGCCAGCAGCTTAGGGCTAGCGGGAGGGCCAATTGCGGACACCGGGGAGCTGTTTTTT. The chain combines TRBV7-6 with TRBJ2-2; 12 bases are shared with TRBD2. V lost 1 base and J lost 3; bases outside the gene matches: 12. CDR3 length: 20 residues. Germline V lookup: CDR1 SGHVS, CDR2 FNYEAQ.

In DNA, the CDR3 is TGTGCCAGCACCGCACCGACTAGCGGGCGTACGAGGGACGGGGAGCTGTTTTTT. Protein product: CASTAPTSGRTRDGELFF. The chain couples TRBV11-3 to TRBJ2-2, with TRBD2 matching 10 bases. The CDR3 runs to 18 residues. Germline V gene data show CDR1 as SGHNT and CDR2 as YENEEA. Losses at the gene ends were 7 bases for V and 7 bases for J; bases not matched to a gene: 18.

This chain links TRBV28 with TRBJ1-4, with D possibly matching TRBD1 (5 bases). Germline-derived CDR1 and CDR2 are MDHEN and SYDVKM. V was pared by 6 bases and J by 8 bases, with 16 bases between. CDR3 length: 14 amino acids. CDR3 DNA sequence: TGTGCCAGCAGCCCCACGGGGGTCTGGGAAAAACTGTTTTTT. The encoded protein is CASSPTGVWEKLFF. The full variable domain, with the rest looked up from reference TRBV28 and TRBJ1-4, is DVKVTQSSRYLVKRTGEKVFLECVQDMDHENMFWYRQDPGLGLRLIYFSYDVKMKEKGDIPEGYSVSREKKERFSLILESASTNQTSMYLCASSPTGVWEKLFFGSGTQLSVL.

The chain carries TRBV25-1 and TRBJ2-3; a weak D match, TRBD2 (6 bases). The CDR3 spans 14 residues. V was shortened by 5 bases and J by 4 bases, with 13 bases between the two germline ends. CDR1 is MGHDK, CDR2 SYGVNS, per germline. The CDR3, as DNA: TGTGCCAGCAGTAGTTTAGCGGTCGCAGATACGCAGTATTTT. Residues: CASSSLAVADTQYF.

The chain is built from TRBV30 and TRBJ1-2, with D unclear. In germline, CDR1 is GTSNPN, CDR2 SVGIG (reference sequence). Trimming left V 1 base short and J 4 bases short, with 4 bases between. The CDR3 spans 11 residues. The CDR3 region has the DNA TGTGCCTGGAGTGCCGGCTATGGCTACACCTTC. It yields the protein CAWSAGYGYTF.

The chain is built from TRBV28 and TRBJ2-4; D unclear. V was trimmed by 3 bases and J by 4 bases, leaving 10 bases between them. This CDR3 has 14 amino acids. Germline V gene sequence: CDR1 MDHEN, CDR2 SYDVKM. The CDR3 is CASSLTQTKNIQYF. In nucleotides, the CDR3 is TGTGCCAGCAGTTTGACACAAACAAAAAACATTCAGTACTTC.

V usage is TRBV6-5 and J usage is TRBJ2-7; 9 bases fit TRBD1. Trimming took 5 bases from V and 2 from J; bases not matched to a gene: 7. Germline CDR1 and CDR2: MNHEY and SVGAGI. The CDR3 runs to 15 residues. The CDR3 DNA follows: TGTGCCAGCAGTCCCGGGGGACAGGGACCCTACGAGCAGTACTTC. Protein sequence: CASSPGGQGPYEQYF.